These T cell receptor beta chains were read from a single sample in a study of T cells after yellow fever vaccination. Using its own MiXCR run on the 5' RACE reads, TCRdb lists one record per CDR3 protein. The table lists just under 600,000 distinct CDR3 sequences, 13% of them singletons. The specimen was PBMCs, collected on the day of the yellow fever booster vaccination. These TCRs come from a man in his thirties or forties who received the YFV17D yellow fever vaccine. CDR3s include the opening cysteine and the closing phenylalanine or tryptophan. D genes are given only for firm matches. Size is stated for part of the rows, as once, few or many counts, or as a class when the clone is expanded.

NA,NA,TRBV7-8,TRBJ1-2,TGTGCCAGCAGCCACACAGGGACGGTCTCTAACTATGGCTACACCTTC,CASSHTGTVSNYGYTF
few,NA,TRBV19,TRBJ2-7,TGTGCCAGTAGTCCCTCCCTAGCGCGTCTCTCCTACGAGCAGTACTTC,CASSPSLARLSYEQYF
few,NA,TRBV7-9,TRBJ2-1,TGTGCCAGCAGCTTAGGTGGGACCACCGGGGGCGATGAGCAGTTCTTC,CASSLGGTTGGDEQFF
few,TRBD2,TRBV20-1,TRBJ2-3,TGCAGTGCTCACACTAGCGGGGGGTCAGATACGCAGTATTTT,CSAHTSGGSDTQYF
many,TRBD1,TRBV7-2,TRBJ2-6,TGTGCCAGCAGACGGGACAGGGGAATGCGGGGGGCCAACGTCCTGACTTTC,CASRRDRGMRGANVLTF
NA,NA,TRBV7-8,TRBJ2-3,TGCGCCAGCAGCGGCAGAGATACGCAGTATTTT,CASSGRDTQYF
NA,NA,TRBV18,TRBJ1-5,TGTGCCAGCTCACAGCCGGACCGGGCTGACCAGCCCCAGCATTTT,CASSQPDRADQPQHF
NA,TRBD1,TRBV24-1,TRBJ2-1,TGTGCCACCAGTGATTCCGGGACAGGGATCAATGAGCAGTTCTTC,CATSDSGTGINEQFF
NA,NA,TRBV4-3,TRBJ2-2,TGCGCCAGCACAGACCCTAACACCGGGGAGCTGTTTTTT,CASTDPNTGELFF
NA,NA,TRBV20-1,TRBJ2-7,TGCAGTGCTTTTACCCCTAGGGGGGCGGACTACGAGCAGTACTTC,CSAFTPRGADYEQYF
few,TRBD1,TRBV5-1,TRBJ2-7,TGCGCCAGCAGCTCAACCGGGACAGGGGCCCGTTTCTCCTACGAGCAGTACTTC,CASSSTGTGARFSYEQYF
NA,NA,TRBV5-1,TRBJ2-2,TGCGCCAGCAGCCAGGCCCGGGACGGGGAGCTGTTTTTT,CASSQARDGELFF
NA,NA,TRBV7-9,TRBJ2-1,TGTGCCAGCAGTTATCCCCTATGGTCCGCAAATGAGCAGTTCTTC,CASSYPLWSANEQFF
few,TRBD1,TRBV12-3/TRBV12-4,TRBJ2-4,TGTGCCAGCGGGGACAGGGTGAGAAACATTCAGTACTTC,CASGDRVRNIQYF
few,NA,TRBV11-2,TRBJ1-6,TGTGCCAGCAGCCAGGGCTATAATTCACCCCTCCACTTT,CASSQGYNSPLHF
few,NA,TRBV7-8,TRBJ2-7,TGTGCCAGCAGCTTAGCACAGTTGTACGAGCAGTACTTC,CASSLAQLYEQYF
NA,NA,TRBV27,TRBJ1-4,TGTGCCAGCAGTCTATACCGACAGATCCCGGAAAAACTGTTTTTT,CASSLYRQIPEKLFF
few,TRBD2,TRBV20-1,TRBJ2-1,TGCAGTGCTTCCGGGACTAGCGGAATAAATGAGCAGTTCTTC,CSASGTSGINEQFF
many,NA,TRBV19,TRBJ2-4,TGTGCCAGTAGTATTTCCTCGGGGGTAGAACTAGCCAAAAACATTCAGTACTTC,CASSISSGVELAKNIQYF
few,NA,TRBV3-1,TRBJ2-6,TGTGCCAGTGGGTGGCAGGGGTCAGGGGCCAACGTCCTGACTTTC,CASGWQGSGANVLTF
few,NA,TRBV3-1,TRBJ1-2,TGTGCCAGCAGCCTTACCCGGCGCAGGACGGGGGCTAACTATGGCTACACCTTC,CASSLTRRRTGANYGYTF
NA,TRBD1,TRBV9,TRBJ1-6,TGTGCCAGCAGCGTGGGACAGGGTTACTCACCCCTCCACTTT,CASSVGQGYSPLHF
NA,NA,TRBV30,TRBJ1-5,TGTGCCTGGAGTCTCAGGGACGGCGGAACTCAGCATTTT,CAWSLRDGGTQHF
few,NA,TRBV7-2,TRBJ2-3,TGTGCCAGCAGCTTACCGGGGAGCACAGATACGCAGTATTTT,CASSLPGSTDTQYF
NA,NA,TRBV12-3/TRBV12-4,TRBJ1-2,TGTGCCAGCAACGACTCCGGGCAGGGACCTTCTGGCTACACCTTC,CASNDSGQGPSGYTF
NA,NA,TRBV11-2,TRBJ2-1,TGTGCCAGCAGCTTAGTGGACGCAACCTACAATGAGCAGTTCTTC,CASSLVDATYNEQFF
few,TRBD1,TRBV30,TRBJ1-4,TGTGCCTGGAGTGAAACAGGGGGCGCGGGTGAAAAACTGTTTTTT,CAWSETGGAGEKLFF
NA,NA,TRBV28,TRBJ2-3,TGTGCCAGCAGTTTAGTGTCGGCTGATACGCAGTATTTT,CASSLVSADTQYF
few,NA,TRBV7-2,TRBJ2-5,TGTGCCAGCGCGAGAGGAGTGGGGGCCCAGTACTTC,CASARGVGAQYF
NA,TRBD1,TRBV4-3,TRBJ2-5,TGCGCCAGCAGCCAAGTAGGGGACAGTCAAGAGACCCAGTACTTC,CASSQVGDSQETQYF
few,TRBD1,TRBV5-6,TRBJ2-7,TGTGCCAGCAGCTTACCCGGGACAGGGGATACCTACGAGCAGTACTTC,CASSLPGTGDTYEQYF
NA,NA,TRBV19,TRBJ1-1,TGTGCCAGTAAAAGGACCCTAGCCACTGAAGCTTTCTTT,CASKRTLATEAFF
NA,TRBD1,TRBV6-2/TRBV6-3,TRBJ1-1,TGTGCCAGCAGTTATTGGAGGGGGCCCACTGAAGCTTTCTTT,CASSYWRGPTEAFF
NA,NA,TRBV19,TRBJ2-1,TGTGCCAGTAAATCGTACAATGAGCAGTTCTTC,CASKSYNEQFF
few,NA,TRBV2,TRBJ2-1,TGTGCCAGCAGGAGAACAGGGTCCGTTCCTGAGCAGTTCTTC,CASRRTGSVPEQFF
few,NA,TRBV12-3/TRBV12-4,TRBJ2-2,TGTGCCAGCACCCAGGGACGGAACACCGGGGAGCTGTTTTTT,CASTQGRNTGELFF
few,TRBD2,TRBV5-1,TRBJ2-1,TGCGCCAGCAGCGTGGGACTAGCGGGAGGGTACAATGAGCAGTTCTTC,CASSVGLAGGYNEQFF
few,NA,TRBV6-1,TRBJ1-5,TGTGCCAGCAGCCGGGACTTAAGCAATCAGCCCCAGCATTTT,CASSRDLSNQPQHF
many,NA,TRBV7-2,TRBJ2-2,TGTGCCAGCAGCTACCAAACAGGGAACACCGGGGAGCTGTTTTTT,CASSYQTGNTGELFF
many,NA,TRBV5-1,TRBJ2-3,TGCGCCAGCAGCTTGGGCCAGACCACAGATACGCAGTATTTT,CASSLGQTTDTQYF
NA,NA,TRBV4-1,TRBJ1-2,TGCGCCAGCAGCCAGGCGGCAGGAGAAAACTATGGCTACACCTTC,CASSQAAGENYGYTF
NA,NA,TRBV20-1,TRBJ2-3,TGCAGTGCCCATAAAGGGTGGGGAGCGCGGACAGATACGCAGTATTTT,CSAHKGWGARTDTQYF
NA,NA,TRBV29-1,TRBJ2-7,TGCAGCGTTCGATTACGGGGAACCGGCGAGCAGTACTTC,CSVRLRGTGEQYF
NA,TRBD2,TRBV19,TRBJ2-7,TGTGCCAGTAGGCCTATAGCGGGAGATACCTACGAGCAGTACTTC,CASRPIAGDTYEQYF
NA,TRBD1,TRBV19,TRBJ2-7,TGTGCCAGTAGTTCCGGGACAGCCACCTACGAGCAGTACTTC,CASSSGTATYEQYF
many,NA,TRBV5-6,TRBJ2-2,TGTGCCAGCAGCTCAGGGCGTACCGGGGAGCTGTTTTTT,CASSSGRTGELFF
NA,NA,TRBV6-1,TRBJ2-2,TGTGCCACGCTCTTAGCATTTTCGTCCGGCACCGGGGAGCTGTTTTTT,CATLLAFSSGTGELFF
few,NA,TRBV7-9,TRBJ1-1,TGTGCCAGCAGTTACATGAGGGACATGACTGAAGCTTTCTTT,CASSYMRDMTEAFF
NA,TRBD2,TRBV24-1,TRBJ2-1,TGTGCCACCAGTGAACCGACTAGCGGGAGACCCTACAATGAGCAGTTCTTC,CATSEPTSGRPYNEQFF
NA,NA,TRBV5-6,TRBJ1-2,TGTGCCAGCAGGCTCGGTGTTGGCGGCTATGGCTACACCTTC,CASRLGVGGYGYTF
few,NA,TRBV21-1,TRBJ2-7,TGTGCCAGTCTGTCCTACGAGCAGTACTTC,CASLSYEQYF
NA,NA,TRBV9,TRBJ1-3,TGTGCCAGCAGCCCCCAGGGTTCGGGAAACACCATATATTTT,CASSPQGSGNTIYF
NA,NA,TRBV25-1,TRBJ2-1,TGTGCCAGCAGTGCAATAGCGGTCCGAGAGCAGTTCTTC,CASSAIAVREQFF
few,NA,TRBV3-1,TRBJ2-7,TGTGCCAGCACCGATGGGGTGCGGCAGTACTTC,CASTDGVRQYF
NA,NA,TRBV12-3/TRBV12-4,TRBJ2-1,TGTGCCAGCAGTGGCCTAGCGTCCTCCTACAATGAGCAGTTCTTC,CASSGLASSYNEQFF
NA,NA,TRBV7-9,TRBJ1-4,TGTGCCAGCAGCTCCACAGGGTCTAATGAAAAACTGTTTTTT,CASSSTGSNEKLFF
few,TRBD1,TRBV20-1,TRBJ1-1,TGCAGCAGTCCGGGACAGGGGGTAACTGAAGCTTTCTTT,CSSPGQGVTEAFF
few,TRBD1,TRBV4-3,TRBJ2-7,TGCGCCAGCAGCCAAGAGGAGACAGGGACCTACGAGCAGTACTTC,CASSQEETGTYEQYF
many,NA,TRBV5-1,TRBJ2-3,TGCGCCAGCAGCTTGGAGGGGACAGATACGCAGTATTTT,CASSLEGTDTQYF
NA,NA,TRBV10-3,TRBJ2-7,TGTGCCATCAGTGTCGGGGACGGCAACTACGAGCAGTACTTC,CAISVGDGNYEQYF